The table lists the clone carrying this TCR beta chain with many counts. The antigen is unknown. Trimming at V came to 5 bases and at J to 6 bases, leaving 6 bases not matched to a gene. The CDR3 consists of 14 residues. Germline loops: CDR1 SGHTA, CDR2 FQGNSA. This record belongs to a study of T cells after yellow fever vaccination. Notes on the study in general: A limited proportion of clonotypes was detected within both the CD4 and CD8 compartments.

Each CDR3 protein gets one entry after TCRdb re-called the 5' RACE reads with MiXCR. Here the sample spans hundreds of thousands of distinct CDR3 sequences, 8.7% being singletons. The sequence was obtained from a man between 18 and 35 years old who received the YFV17D yellow fever vaccine. Sequenced here: PBMCs, sampled on the day of the first yellow fever vaccination. The gene calls are TRBV7-2 and TRBJ2-1; 8 nucleotides line up with TRBD2. CDR3 region: CASSEGLAINEQFF. CDR3 in DNA: TGTGCCAGCAGCGAAGGACTAGCCATCAATGAGCAGTTCTTC. Filled out from reference TRBV7-2 and TRBJ2-1, the complete variable domain reads GAGVSQSPSNKVTEKGKDVELRCDPISGHTALYWYRQSLGQGLEFLIYFQGNSAPDKSGLPSDRFSAERTGGSVSTLTIQRTQQEDSAVYLCASSEGLAINEQFFGPGTRLTVL.